Below, 22 T cell receptor beta chains from the same sample are listed, as sequenced in a study of cytomegalovirus exposure and HLA in healthy donors. Researchers ran the PCR with 60 Vbeta and 13 Jbeta primers. TCRdb's table, derived via immunoSEQ multiplex PCR, lists solely in-frame clones and lacks some. Seen here are a few hundred thousand clones, approximately 80% observed once, and the top ten hold roughly 3.1%. The material sequenced was PBMCs. The receptors originated from a man in his thirties or forties in good health and CMV-seronegative.

The gene calls are TRBV28 and TRBJ2-2, with a tentative D call TRBD2 (6 bases). The V gene lost 5 bases and the J gene lost 8 bases, with 15 bases spanning the gap. The CDR3 runs to 14 residues. CDR1 and CDR2 (germline): MDHEN, SYDVKM. The CDR3 DNA follows: TGTGCCAGCAGTGGGCAACTTGGAGGGGGGGAGCTGTTTTTT. The encoded protein is CASSGQLGGGELFF.

Details on this clone: Other DNA sequences within the sample encode an identical CDR3. V and J are TRBV4-2 and TRBJ2-1, with a tentative D call TRBD2 (6 bases). Trimming cost V 4 bases and J 10 bases, with 14 bases left between them. The CDR3 contains 13 residues. Looked up from germline, CDR1 is LGHNA and CDR2 is YNFKEQ. Here the CDR3 reads CASSRRLGEEQFF. The DNA of the CDR3 is TGTGCCAGCAGCCGCCGACTAGGAGAGGAGCAGTTCTTC.

The V and J genes are TRBV15 and TRBJ1-5; maybe TRBD1 (6 bases). V dropped 3 bases and J dropped 5 bases, with 11 bases sitting between them. This CDR3 comprises 14 residues. Germline-derived CDR1 and CDR2 are LNHNV and YYDKDF (reference sequence). CDR3 in amino acids: CATSRRDKDQPQHF. CDR3 sequence (DNA): TGTGCCACCAGCAGGAGGGACAAAGATCAGCCCCAGCATTTT.

The chain uses TRBV10-3 and TRBJ2-3, with D perhaps matching TRBD2 (6 bases). The CDR3 consists of 15 residues. The germline gives CDR1 ENHRY, CDR2 SYGVKD. The V end lost 9 bases, the J end lost 6 bases, and 22 bases lay between the germline ends. DNA of the CDR3: TGTGCCATACGAAAGGAGGGCCTGCCCCAGGATACGCAGTATTTT. Protein product: CAIRKEGLPQDTQYF.

The chain combines TRBV7-9 with TRBJ2-1, with D uncertain. With 3 bases removed from V and 3 bases from J, the gap between germline ends came to 9 bases. The CDR3 runs to 14 residues. From germline, CDR1 is SEHNR and CDR2 FQNEAQ (reference sequence). CDR3 in amino acids: CASSFSRGYNEQFF. The DNA of the CDR3 is TGTGCCAGCAGCTTTTCTAGAGGCTACAATGAGCAGTTCTTC.

The chain joins TRBV11-2 to TRBJ1-1, with a weak D call TRBD1 (6 bases). The V end was cut by 5 bases, the J end by 0 bases, with 19 bases between. Per germline, CDR1 SGHAT and CDR2 FQNNGV. The CDR3 has 17 amino acids. CDR3 DNA: TGTGCCAGCAGCCAAGGGACACTAGAGACGCTGAACACTGAAGCTTTCTTT. Its protein is CASSQGTLETLNTEAFF.

This chain uses TRBV29-1 with TRBJ2-5; weak D call: TRBD2 (5 bases). The CDR3 is 14 amino acids. The V gene's germline CDR1 is SQVTM and CDR2 ANQGSEA. Trimming cost V 7 bases and J 3 bases, with 18 bases left between them. As DNA, the CDR3 is TGCAGCGCCCGAAACGGCGGGCCGAAAGAGACCCAGTACTTC. This codes for CSARNGGPKETQYF.

The chain employs TRBV5-1 and TRBJ2-3, with 10 bases fitting TRBD1. CDR1 SGHRS and CDR2 YFSETQ come from the germline V gene. V gave up 4 bases and J gave up 4 bases; unmatched junction bases: 12. This CDR3 region has 17 residues. CDR3 sequence (DNA): TGCGCCAGCAGCCATTCTTCGGGACAGGGGAGTCCAGATACGCAGTATTTT. This codes for CASSHSSGQGSPDTQYF.

The chain employs TRBV5-6 and TRBJ2-5; TRBD2 matches at 11 bases. The CDR3 has 15 residues. From germline, CDR1 is SGHDT and CDR2 YYEEEE. The trim removed 0 bases at V and 5 bases at J, leaving 3 bases unmatched. The CDR3 sequence is CASSLGLAGQETQYF. The CDR3 DNA is TGTGCCAGCAGCTTGGGACTAGCGGGGCAGGAGACCCAGTACTTC. Full variable domain (outside the CDR3, taken from reference TRBV5-6 and TRBJ2-5): DAGVTQSPTHLIKTRGQQVTLRCSPKSGHDTVSWYQQALGQGPQFIFQYYEEEERQRGNFPDRFSGHQFPNYSSELNVNALLLGDSALYLCASSLGLAGQETQYFGPGTRLLVL.

This rearrangement joins TRBV7-6 to TRBJ2-2; TRBD1 aligns across 9 bases. The CDR3 covers 16 residues. V dropped 4 bases and J dropped 4; count of bases not matched to a gene: 7. Germline assignment: CDR1 SGHVS and CDR2 FNYEAQ. The CDR3: CASSWTGVGSTGELFF. The CDR3 coding sequence is TGTGCCAGCAGCTGGACAGGGGTGGGAAGCACCGGGGAGCTGTTTTTT.

The rearrangement uses TRBV6-1 and TRBJ1-2; the D is unclear. This CDR3 is 13 amino acids long. Trimming left V 6 bases short and J 4 bases short, with 12 bases between. Germline loops: CDR1 MNHNS, CDR2 SASEGT. CDR3 loop: CASSAGRGYGYTF. Here the CDR3 DNA reads TGTGCCAGCAGCGCCGGACGGGGCTATGGCTACACCTTC.

The chain has TRBV7-9 and TRBJ2-5, with no clear D. V was shortened by 2 bases and J by 5 bases, with 12 bases between the two germline ends. Germline V gene data show CDR1 as SEHNR and CDR2 as FQNEAQ (reference sequence). The CDR3 runs 14 residues. CDR3 in amino acids: CASSLLMGQETQYF. CDR3 DNA sequence: TGTGCCAGCAGCTTATTGATGGGCCAGGAGACCCAGTACTTC.

The chain carries TRBV10-3 and TRBJ2-1, with 8 bases fitting TRBD2. CDR1 and CDR2 from the germline V gene are ENHRY and SYGVKD. CDR3 length equals 14 residues. Trimming at V came to 8 bases and at J to 7 bases, leaving 10 bases not matched to a gene. CDR3 sequence (DNA): TGTGCCATCTACGAGCGGGGGATAGGGAATGAGCAGTTCTTC. It specifies CAIYERGIGNEQFF.

A word on this clone: The sample contains more than one DNA sequence encoding this CDR3. The CDR3 sequence: CASSWTGGNSPLHF. The CDR3 region has the DNA TGCGCCAGCAGCTGGACAGGGGGTAATTCACCCCTCCACTTT. The V and J genes are TRBV5-1 and TRBJ1-6, with 10 bases fitting TRBD1. CDR1 is SGHRS and CDR2 is YFSETQ in the germline V gene. The CDR3 is 14 amino acids. Trimming removed 3 bases from V and 6 bases from J; junction bases left unmatched: 0.

J is TRBJ2-2 and V is TRBV7-8, with D possibly being TRBD2 (6 bases). Germline values: CDR1 SGHVS, CDR2 FQNEAQ. The CDR3 runs 17 residues. Between the trimmed V and J ends, which lost 5 bases and 6 bases, there was a span of 22 bases. CDR3 DNA sequence: TGTGCCAGCAGCCCCAGAGGAGGGGCGCTGGGTGCCGGGGAGCTGTTTTTT. It encodes CASSPRGGALGAGELFF. Looking up the rest from reference TRBV7-8 and TRBJ2-2 gives the full variable domain: GAGVSQSPRYKVAKRGQDVALRCDPISGHVSLFWYQQALGQGPEFLTYFQNEAQLDKSGLPSDRFFAERPEGSVSTLKIQRTQQEDSAVYLCASSPRGGALGAGELFFGEGSRLTVL.

The chain joins TRBV7-9 to TRBJ2-7, with 7 bases lining up with TRBD1. The CDR3 consists of 14 residues. V was pared by 3 bases and J by 1 base, with 3 bases of the junction left unmatched. Germline V gives CDR1 SEHNR, CDR2 FQNEAQ (reference sequence). CDR3 region: CASSLPGQSYEQYF. As DNA, the CDR3 is TGTGCCAGCAGCTTGCCGGGACAGTCCTACGAGCAGTACTTC.

Only one count was recorded for this clone. The chain uses TRBV28 and TRBJ2-3; TRBD1 might be the D (6 bases). Trimming took 5 bases from V and 6 from J, leaving 12 bases between them. CDR1 MDHEN and CDR2 SYDVKM come from the germline V gene. The CDR3 sequence is 13 residues long. The CDR3, as DNA: TGTGCCAGCAGTCCCACAGGGTTGGATACGCAGTATTTT. Protein product: CASSPTGLDTQYF. Combining the CDR3 with reference TRBV28 and TRBJ2-3 gives the whole variable domain DVKVTQSSRYLVKRTGEKVFLECVQDMDHENMFWYRQDPGLGLRLIYFSYDVKMKEKGDIPEGYSVSREKKERFSLILESASTNQTSMYLCASSPTGLDTQYFGPGTRLTVL.

The genes are TRBV13 and TRBJ2-7; TRBD2 might be the D (5 bases). Germline values: CDR1 PRHDT, CDR2 FYEKMQ (reference sequence). The V gene lost 4 bases and the J gene lost 1 base, with 11 bases spanning the gap. The CDR3 extends over 14 amino acids. This CDR3 is CASSSTRASYEQYF. Written as DNA, the CDR3 is TGTGCCAGCAGCTCGACGAGGGCTTCCTACGAGCAGTACTTC.

The chain carries TRBV5-8 and TRBJ1-3, with no clear D. The V end was cut by 0 bases, the J end by 4 bases, with 8 bases between. CDR1 SGHTS and CDR2 YDEGEE come from the germline V gene. The CDR3 extends over 14 amino acids. Written as DNA, the CDR3 is TGTGCCAGCAGCTTGGCCCTCCTAGGAAACACCATATATTTT. This encodes CASSLALLGNTIYF.

The chain carries TRBV5-1 and TRBJ2-2; 12 nucleotides line up with TRBD2. CDR1 is SGHRS and CDR2 is YFSETQ in the germline V gene. This CDR3 is built from 16 residues. The J segment lost 1 base and the V segment lost 4 bases, leaving 2 bases of the junction unmatched. The CDR3: CASSGGLAGNTGELFF. CDR3 coding DNA: TGCGCCAGCAGCGGGGGACTAGCGGGGAACACCGGGGAGCTGTTTTTT.

In DNA, the CDR3 is TGTGCCAGTAGTATACGGGGAGGGGCGGCCGAAAAACTGTTTTTT. It encodes CASSIRGGAAEKLFF. The rearrangement joins TRBV19 to TRBJ1-4; D is possibly TRBD1 (5 bases). Germline V lookup: CDR1 LNHDA, CDR2 SQIVND (reference sequence). V was cut by 2 bases and J by 8 bases, with 15 bases left in between. The CDR3 totals 15 residues.

The chain employs TRBV9 and TRBJ2-5, with TRBD2 as a possible D gene (5 bases). There are 13 residues in the CDR3. V dropped 3 bases and J dropped 5 bases, with 11 bases sitting between them. From germline, CDR1 is SGDLS and CDR2 YYNGEE. Here the CDR3 reads CASSAPPGETQYF. DNA for the CDR3: TGTGCCAGCAGCGCCCCCCCGGGGGAGACCCAGTACTTC.